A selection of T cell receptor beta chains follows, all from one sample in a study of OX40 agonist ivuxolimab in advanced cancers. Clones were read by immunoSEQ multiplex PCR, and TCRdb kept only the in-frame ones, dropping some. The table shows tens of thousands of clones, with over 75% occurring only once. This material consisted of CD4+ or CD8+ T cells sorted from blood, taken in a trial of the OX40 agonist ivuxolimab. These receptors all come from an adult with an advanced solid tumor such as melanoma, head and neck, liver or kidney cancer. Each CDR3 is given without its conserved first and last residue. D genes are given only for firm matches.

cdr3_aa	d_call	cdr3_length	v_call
ASGGGASDTQY	TRBD2	11	TRBV6-1
ASSTTPGFSGYT	NA	12	TRBV4-3
ASSVLGQPAEKLF	TRBD1	13	TRBV9
ATLQQQPLSTDTQY	NA	14	TRBV21-1
ASSYSSYNEQF	NA	11	TRBV6-6
ASSGQGTGGYT	TRBD1	11	TRBV6-4
ASSLAGSSFYGYT	NA	13	TRBV7-9
ASSPGTGTVYGYT	TRBD1	13	TRBV7-2
ASSISGTEANYGYT	NA	14	TRBV19
ASSYLSQGGKNIQY	NA	14	TRBV6-6
ASSLGLSVGVLNNEKLF	NA	17	TRBV7-9
ASSLGQGNSPLH	TRBD1	12	TRBV10-2
ASSLSAGAVTEAF	NA	13	TRBV5-1
AKDWRTGANVLT	NA	12	TRBV6-4
ASSLALGGNTEAF	NA	13	TRBV5-1
ASSPQGPLQGGYEQY	TRBD1	15	TRBV4-3
ASSSATGGETQY	TRBD1	12	TRBV6-5
ASSQGDTLGTEAF	NA	13	TRBV4-3
ASSHIQRRNTEAF	NA	13	TRBV7-2
ASSLGYTSYEQY	NA	12	TRBV5-1
ASSRQGAGYGYT	TRBD1	12	TRBV6-5
ACRQDYGYT	NA	9	TRBV6-6
ASSQLTDGGVEKLF	NA	14	TRBV4-3
ASSMYWGANGYT	NA	12	TRBV19